These 16 T cell receptor beta chains came from one sample sequenced in a study of breast tumors, draining lymph nodes, adjacent tissues. The lymph nodes were axillary draining lymph nodes from breast cancer patients. TCRdb re-analysed the multiplex PCR reads in MiXCR, keeping a single row per CDR3 protein. The data hold more than 100,000 distinct CDR3 sequences, with approximately 20% observed a single time. Sample: axillary lymph node tissue. All receptors come from a female donor with breast cancer. Some clones in this sample may be carry-over from other donors' samples.

In this sample, this clonotype turned up many times. The rearrangement uses TRBV6-2 or TRBV6-3 and TRBJ2-2; TRBD2 aligns across 11 bases. In germline, CDR1 is MNHEY, CDR2 SVGEGT. V lost 5 bases, J lost 7 bases, and 6 bases stayed unmatched. CDR3 length: 15 residues. CDR3 in amino acids: CASSNLAGGVGELFF. In nucleotides, the CDR3 is TGTGCCAGCAGTAACCTAGCGGGAGGTGTCGGGGAGCTGTTTTTT.

The rearrangement uses TRBV14 and TRBJ2-2, with 9 bases matching TRBD2. Germline V gene lookup returns CDR1 SGHDN and CDR2 FVKESK. V shed 2 bases, J shed 4 bases, and the junction held 5 bases outside the gene matches. The CDR3 sequence is 16 residues long. The CDR3 here is CASSQLAGPITGELFF. CDR3 bases: TGTGCCAGCAGCCAACTAGCGGGACCGATCACCGGGGAGCTGTTTTTT.

This clonotype was observed many times. J is TRBJ2-7 and V is TRBV7-9; no reliable D call. The germline V and J ends were trimmed by 8 bases and 1 base, with 9 bases remaining between them. Looked up from germline, CDR1 is SEHNR and CDR2 is FQNEAQ (reference sequence). The CDR3 is 12 residues long. In DNA, the CDR3 is TGTGCCAGCGGCAGTTTGTCCTACGAGCAGTACTTC. Its translation is CASGSLSYEQYF.

As for this clonotype: Being one base from a much bigger clone, this may be a read error. It is likely a read error, because the conserved phenylalanine at the end of the CDR3 is missing. The J gene is TRBJ2-1, the V gene TRBV6-1; 7 bases match TRBD1. CDR1 and CDR2 from the germline V gene are MNHNS and SASEGT. J was trimmed by 7 bases and V by 0 bases; bases with no gene match: 3. The CDR3 totals 14 residues. The CDR3 region is CASSEAYRGNEQFL. CDR3 DNA: TGTGCCAGCAGTGAAGCGTACAGGGGAAATGAGCAGTTCCTC.

With regard to this clonotype: A much larger clone is a single base away; this may be a read error. Here the CDR3 reads CASRQGSDGEQYF. In nucleotides, the CDR3 is TGTGCCAGCAGGCAGGGGTCGGATGGCGAGCAGTACTTC. This chain uses TRBV6-5 with TRBJ2-7, with D perhaps matching TRBD1 (6 bases). CDR1 is MNHEY, CDR2 SVGAGI, per germline. Between the trimmed V and J ends, which lost 6 bases and 6 bases, there was a span of 15 bases. The CDR3 length is 13 residues.

This clonotype showed up many times. This chain connects TRBV7-2 to TRBJ2-3; 12 bases map to TRBD2. From germline, CDR1 is SGHTA and CDR2 FQGNSA. The CDR3 has 17 residues. With V trimmed by 4 bases and J by 4 bases, 9 bases remained unmatched. The CDR3, as DNA: TGTGCCAGCAGCTCCCTGGGGAGGACTAGCGGGGCAGATACGCAGTATTTT. Its protein product is CASSSLGRTSGADTQYF. The whole variable domain, filled in from reference TRBV7-2 and TRBJ2-3, reads GAGVSQSPSNKVTEKGKDVELRCDPISGHTALYWYRQSLGQGLEFLIYFQGNSAPDKSGLPSDRFSAERTGGSVSTLTIQRTQQEDSAVYLCASSSLGRTSGADTQYFGPGTRLTVL.

As to this clonotype: A read error may be the cause here, since a much bigger clone is one base away. The genes are TRBV5-1 and TRBJ2-7, with a possible D match to TRBD1 (6 bases). Per the germline V gene, CDR1 is SGHRS and CDR2 is YFSETQ. This CDR3 contains 14 residues. In DNA form, the CDR3 reads TGCACCAGCAGCGGCCGGGACACCCCCTACGAGCAGTACTTC. Translated: CTSSGRDTPYEQYF.

With respect to this clonotype: A read error may be the cause here, since a much bigger clone is one base away. This chain joins TRBV19 and TRBJ2-1; 12 nucleotides align to TRBD2. Trimming took 4 bases from V and 7 from J; bases not matched to a gene: 5. Germline V gene lookup returns CDR1 LNHDA and CDR2 SQIVND (reference sequence). This CDR3 is 15 amino acids long. CDR3 sequence (DNA): TGTGCCAGTAGTACGAGACTAGCGGGAGCAAATGAGCAGTTCTTC. Amino acids: CASSTRLAGANEQFF.

This clonotype was recorded many times. This rearrangement joins TRBV7-8 to TRBJ1-2; D gene ambiguous. CDR1 and CDR2 from the germline V gene are SGHVS and FQNEAQ. This CDR3 comprises 14 residues. Trimming took 4 bases from V and 2 from J, leaving 11 bases between them. The CDR3 reads CASSSRTDNYGYTF. Here the CDR3 DNA reads TGTGCCAGCAGCTCCCGGACGGACAACTATGGCTACACCTTC.

This clonotype was recorded many times. The chain uses TRBV11-2 and TRBJ2-7, with a possible D match to TRBD1 (5 bases). This CDR3 contains 14 residues. The V end lost 2 bases, the J end lost 1 base, and 9 bases lay between the germline ends. Germline V lookup: CDR1 SGHAT, CDR2 FQNNGV. CDR3 amino acids: CASSLMQGSYEQYF. CDR3 bases: TGTGCCAGCAGCTTAATGCAGGGATCCTACGAGCAGTACTTC.

The chain has TRBV28 and TRBJ2-2, with D tentatively TRBD2 (6 bases). CDR1 is MDHEN, CDR2 SYDVKM, per germline. The CDR3 consists of 17 residues. V was pared by 5 bases and J by 1 base, with 17 bases between. The CDR3 DNA reads as TGTGCCAGCAGTACCCTCCTGCGGGAAGAGAACACCGGGGAGCTGTTTTTT. This translates into CASSTLLREENTGELFF.

This clonotype occurred a few times. The chain combines TRBV27 with TRBJ2-3, with 9 bases that match TRBD1. Germline V gene sequence: CDR1 MNHEY, CDR2 SMNVEV (reference sequence). This CDR3 contains 15 residues. V trimming: 3 bases; J trimming: 4 bases; junction bases outside the gene matches: 5. For the CDR3, the DNA is TGTGCCAGCAGTTTGGGACAGGGAGGGGCAGATACGCAGTATTTT. Its protein product is CASSLGQGGADTQYF.

This clonotype was detected many times. This sequence joins TRBV10-1 and TRBJ1-5; a weak D match, TRBD1 (6 bases). This CDR3 contains 15 residues. Germline V gene lookup returns CDR1 WNHNN and CDR2 SYGVQD (reference sequence). Trimming removed 6 bases at V and 3 bases at J, with 15 bases between. CDR3 residues: CASSPPGHPNQPQHF. In nucleotides, the CDR3 is TGCGCCAGCAGCCCACCGGGACACCCCAATCAGCCCCAGCATTTT.

At least ten counts were recorded for this clonotype. The CDR3 nucleotides are TGTGCCACCAGCAGATACGGGACAGGGGGGTACGAGCAGTACTTC. This gives the protein CATSRYGTGGYEQYF. The J gene is TRBJ2-7, the V gene TRBV15, with 11 positions matching TRBD1. Germline values: CDR1 LNHNV, CDR2 YYDKDF (reference sequence). Trimming took 2 bases from V and 4 from J; bases not matched to a gene: 4. The CDR3 is 15 amino acids.

About this clonotype itself: A much larger clone is a single base away; this may be a read error. Since no conserved phenylalanine or tryptophan closes the CDR3, a read error is the likely cause. The rearrangement uses TRBV7-9 and TRBJ2-1; the D gene is possibly TRBD1 (6 bases). The germline CDR1 and CDR2 sequences are SEHNR and FQNEAQ (reference sequence). CDR3 length equals 14 residues. Trimming cost V 2 bases and J 9 bases, with 14 bases left between them. The CDR3 bases are TGTGCCAGCAGCTTATCGGTCACAGGGACTGAGCAGTTCCTC. It yields the protein CASSLSVTGTEQFL.

This clonotype was observed many times. The V call is TRBV29-1, the J call TRBJ2-7; D remains ambiguous. Looked up from germline, CDR1 is SQVTM and CDR2 is ANQGSEA. The CDR3 runs 13 residues. With 2 bases removed from V and 0 bases from J, the gap between germline ends came to 8 bases. This chain's CDR3 is CSVESPLSYEQYF. The CDR3 nucleotides read TGCAGCGTTGAAAGTCCGCTCTCCTACGAGCAGTACTTC.